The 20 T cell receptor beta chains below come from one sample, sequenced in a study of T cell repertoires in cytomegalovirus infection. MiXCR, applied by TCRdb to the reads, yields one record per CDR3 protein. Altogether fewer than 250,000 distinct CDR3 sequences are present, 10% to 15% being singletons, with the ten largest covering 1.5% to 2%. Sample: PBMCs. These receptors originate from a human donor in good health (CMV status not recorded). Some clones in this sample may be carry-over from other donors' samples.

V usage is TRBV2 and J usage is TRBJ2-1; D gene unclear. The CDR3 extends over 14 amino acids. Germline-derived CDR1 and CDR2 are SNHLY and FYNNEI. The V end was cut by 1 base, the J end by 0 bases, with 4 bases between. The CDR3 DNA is TGTGCCAGCAGTGAAGGGCTCTCCTACAATGAGCAGTTCTTC. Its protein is CASSEGLSYNEQFF.

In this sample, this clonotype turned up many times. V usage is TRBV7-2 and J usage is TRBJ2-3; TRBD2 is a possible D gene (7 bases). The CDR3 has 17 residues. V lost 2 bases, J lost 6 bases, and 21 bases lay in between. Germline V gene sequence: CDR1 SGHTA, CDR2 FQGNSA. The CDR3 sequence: CASSLTAAGAGRDTQYF. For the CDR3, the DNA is TGTGCCAGCAGCTTAACGGCGGCGGGGGCGGGTCGGGATACGCAGTATTTT.

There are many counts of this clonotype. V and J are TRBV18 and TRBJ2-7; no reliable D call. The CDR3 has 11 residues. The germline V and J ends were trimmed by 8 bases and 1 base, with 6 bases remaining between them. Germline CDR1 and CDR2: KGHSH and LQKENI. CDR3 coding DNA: TGTGCCAGCAGCACTTCCTACGAGCAGTACTTC. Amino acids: CASSTSYEQYF. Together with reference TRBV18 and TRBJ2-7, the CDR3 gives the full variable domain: NAGVMQNPRHLVRRRGQEARLRCSPMKGHSHVYWYRQLPEEGLKFMVYLQKENIIDESGMPKERFSAEFPKEGPSILRIQQVVRGDSAAYFCASSTSYEQYFGPGTRLTVT.

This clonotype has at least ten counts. The CDR3 is CASSRPQGFEDTEAFF. In nucleotides, the CDR3 is TGTGCCAGCAGCCGACCCCAGGGTTTTGAGGACACTGAAGCTTTCTTT. This chain connects TRBV5-6 to TRBJ1-1; tentatively, D is TRBD1 (5 bases). Trimming took off 4 bases at V and 3 bases at J, with 19 bases between the two ends. CDR3 length: 16 amino acids. Germline lookup yields CDR1 SGHDT and CDR2 YYEEEE.

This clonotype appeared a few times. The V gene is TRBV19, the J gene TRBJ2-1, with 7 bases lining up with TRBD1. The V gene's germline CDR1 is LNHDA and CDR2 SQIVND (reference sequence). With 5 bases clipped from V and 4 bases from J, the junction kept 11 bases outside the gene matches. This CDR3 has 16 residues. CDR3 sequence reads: CASSPIRGQSYNEQFF. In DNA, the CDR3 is TGTGCCAGTAGTCCGATTCGGGGACAGAGTTACAATGAGCAGTTCTTC.

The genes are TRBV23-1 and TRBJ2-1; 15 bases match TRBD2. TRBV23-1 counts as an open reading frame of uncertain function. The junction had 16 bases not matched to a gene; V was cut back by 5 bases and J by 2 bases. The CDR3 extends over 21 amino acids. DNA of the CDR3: TGCGCCAGCAGTGCTTATTACACCGGGACTAGCGGGAGGACCCCCTACAATGAGCAGTTCTTC. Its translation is CASSAYYTGTSGRTPYNEQFF.

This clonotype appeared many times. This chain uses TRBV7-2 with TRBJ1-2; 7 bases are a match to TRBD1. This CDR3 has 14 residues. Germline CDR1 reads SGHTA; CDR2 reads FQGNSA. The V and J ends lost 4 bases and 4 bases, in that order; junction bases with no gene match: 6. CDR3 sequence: CASSSNRGSYGYTF. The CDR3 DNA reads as TGTGCCAGCAGCTCAAACAGGGGTAGCTATGGCTACACCTTC.

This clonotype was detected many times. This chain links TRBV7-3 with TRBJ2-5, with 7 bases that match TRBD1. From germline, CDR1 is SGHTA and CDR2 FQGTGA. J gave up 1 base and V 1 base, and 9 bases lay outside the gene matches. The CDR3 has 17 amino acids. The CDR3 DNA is TGTGCCAGCAGCTTAAAGGGTAGGACAGGACTCCAAGAGACCCAGTACTTC. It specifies CASSLKGRTGLQETQYF.

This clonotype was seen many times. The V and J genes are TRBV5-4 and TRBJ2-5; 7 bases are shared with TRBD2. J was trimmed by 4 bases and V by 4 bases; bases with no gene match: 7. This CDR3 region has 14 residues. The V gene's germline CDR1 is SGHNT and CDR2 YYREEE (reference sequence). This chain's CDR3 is CASSNSGGGETQYF. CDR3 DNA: TGTGCCAGCAGCAATAGCGGCGGGGGAGAGACCCAGTACTTC.

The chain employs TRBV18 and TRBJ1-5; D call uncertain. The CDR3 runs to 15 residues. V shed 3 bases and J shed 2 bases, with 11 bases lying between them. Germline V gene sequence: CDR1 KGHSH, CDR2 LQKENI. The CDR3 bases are TGTGCCAGCTCACCTGGGATTGACCGCAATCAGCCCCAGCATTTT. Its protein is CASSPGIDRNQPQHF.

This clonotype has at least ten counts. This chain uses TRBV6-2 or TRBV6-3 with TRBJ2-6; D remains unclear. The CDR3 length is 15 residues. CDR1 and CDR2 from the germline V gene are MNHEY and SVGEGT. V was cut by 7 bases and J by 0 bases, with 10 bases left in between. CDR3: CASIGRSSGANVLTF. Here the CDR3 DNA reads TGTGCCAGCATAGGACGGAGCTCTGGGGCCAACGTCCTGACTTTC.

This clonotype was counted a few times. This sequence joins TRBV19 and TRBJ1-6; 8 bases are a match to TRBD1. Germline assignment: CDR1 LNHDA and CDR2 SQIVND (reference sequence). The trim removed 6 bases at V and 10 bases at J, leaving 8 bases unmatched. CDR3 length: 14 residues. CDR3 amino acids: CASRGQGEGSPLHF. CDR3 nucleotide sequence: TGTGCCAGTAGAGGACAGGGCGAGGGATCACCCCTCCACTTT.

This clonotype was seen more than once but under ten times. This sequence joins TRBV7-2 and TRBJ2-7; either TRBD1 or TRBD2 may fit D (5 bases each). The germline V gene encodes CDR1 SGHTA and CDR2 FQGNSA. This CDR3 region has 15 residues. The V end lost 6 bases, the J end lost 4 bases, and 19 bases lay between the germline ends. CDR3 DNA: TGTGCCAGCAGGCCAGCGATTGGGGGAAAATACGAGCAGTACTTC. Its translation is CASRPAIGGKYEQYF.

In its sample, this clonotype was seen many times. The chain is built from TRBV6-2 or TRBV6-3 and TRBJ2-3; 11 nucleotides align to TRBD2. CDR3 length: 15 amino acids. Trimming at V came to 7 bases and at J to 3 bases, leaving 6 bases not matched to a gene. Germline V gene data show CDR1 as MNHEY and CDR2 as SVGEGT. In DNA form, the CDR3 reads TGTGCCAGCACTCTAGCGGGAGGTTGGACAGATACGCAGTATTTT. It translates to CASTLAGGWTDTQYF.

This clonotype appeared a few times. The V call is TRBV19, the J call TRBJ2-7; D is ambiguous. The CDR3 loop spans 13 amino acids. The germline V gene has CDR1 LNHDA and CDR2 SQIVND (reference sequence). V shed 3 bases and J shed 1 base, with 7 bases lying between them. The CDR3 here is CASSIKYSYEQYF. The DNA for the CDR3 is TGTGCCAGTAGTATTAAGTATTCCTACGAGCAGTACTTC.

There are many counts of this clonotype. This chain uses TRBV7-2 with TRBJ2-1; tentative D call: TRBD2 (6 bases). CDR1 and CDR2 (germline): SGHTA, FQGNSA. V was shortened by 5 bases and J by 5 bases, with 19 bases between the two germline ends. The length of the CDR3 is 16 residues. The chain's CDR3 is CASSPGVAETNNEQFF. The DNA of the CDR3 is TGTGCCAGCAGCCCAGGAGTAGCGGAGACTAACAATGAGCAGTTCTTC.

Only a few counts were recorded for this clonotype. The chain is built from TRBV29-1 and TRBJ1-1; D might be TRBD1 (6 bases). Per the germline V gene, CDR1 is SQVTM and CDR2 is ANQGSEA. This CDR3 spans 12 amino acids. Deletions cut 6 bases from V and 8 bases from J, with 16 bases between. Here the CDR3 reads CSVRDAGTEAFF. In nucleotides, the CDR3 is TGCAGCGTCCGCGACGCCGGGACAGAAGCTTTCTTT.

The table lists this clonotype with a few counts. In DNA, the CDR3 is TGCGCCAGCAGCCAAGGATCGGGGGGGGAGCAGTACTTC. It translates to CASSQGSGGEQYF. The rearrangement uses TRBV4-1 and TRBJ2-7; 8 bases line up with TRBD2. CDR1 is MGHRA and CDR2 is YSYEKL in the germline V gene. V gave up 1 base and J gave up 7 bases; unmatched junction bases: 3. The CDR3 is 13 residues long.

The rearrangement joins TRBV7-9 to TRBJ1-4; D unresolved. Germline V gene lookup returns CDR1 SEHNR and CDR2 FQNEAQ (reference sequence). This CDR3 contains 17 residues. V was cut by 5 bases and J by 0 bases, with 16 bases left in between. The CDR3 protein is CASSPRGAPSTNEKLFF. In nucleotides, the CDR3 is TGTGCCAGCAGCCCACGGGGAGCGCCCTCAACTAATGAAAAACTGTTTTTT.

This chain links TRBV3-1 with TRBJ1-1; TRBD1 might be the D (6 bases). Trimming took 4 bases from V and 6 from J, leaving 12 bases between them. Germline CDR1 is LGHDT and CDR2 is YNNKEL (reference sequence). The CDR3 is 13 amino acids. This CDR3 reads CASSPGTISEAFF. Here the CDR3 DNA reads TGTGCCAGCAGCCCGGGGACAATCTCTGAAGCTTTCTTT. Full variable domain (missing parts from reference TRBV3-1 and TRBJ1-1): DTAVSQTPKYLVTQMGNDKSIKCEQNLGHDTMYWYKQDSKKFLKIMFSYNNKELIINETVPNRFSPKSPDKAHLNLHINSLELGDSAVYFCASSPGTISEAFFGQGTRLTVV.